This TCR beta chain derives from a study of high-grade serous ovarian cancer treatment subgroups (dated by TCRdb to about 2021). Some background on the complete study: On average, each sample produced approximately 14,000 sequencing reads and 6,000 to 9,500 unique TCR beta rearrangements. TCR beta repertoires were profiled in patients with high-grade serous ovarian cancer who were grouped, under a laparoscopic triage algorithm, by complete gross resection or by neoadjuvant chemotherapy response. The approximately 30-patient cohort included ten or so patients with no residual disease after primary surgery (R0), ten or so excellent NACT responders, and ten or so poor NACT responders. In total there were 85 to 95 samples, since every patient provided one primary tumor sample and two metastatic tumor samples.

Between the V and J ends, shortened by 4 bases and 7 bases respectively, the junction contains 19 bases. The germline V gene supplies CDR1 SGHTA and CDR2 FQGNSA. The cysteine opens and the phenylalanine closes a CDR3 of 15 amino acids. Of the read, only the CDR3 DNA is kept; its 45 bases are in frame from base 1. In regard to this clone: No cognate antigen has been identified for it. No qualities accompany the bases; no much larger clone lies one base away.

Tumor samples were obtained before definitive surgery or chemotherapy. Genomic DNA extraction was performed by the MD Anderson Biospecimen Extraction Resource, and TCR sequencing was carried out by the MD Anderson Cancer Genomics Laboratory. What the work shows at the level of the full study, not this receptor alone: Bulk tumor TCR sequencing lacked spatial information, limiting insight into HGSC tumor complexity and diversity. Repertoire similarity between tumors of the same patient ranged roughly 0.1 to 0.85, whereas almost no similarity was seen between different patients. TCR repertoire analyses were focused on CDR3, and CDR1 and CDR2 were not analyzed. TCR clonal relatedness correlated positively with neoantigen level and, by trend, with copy number variation and mutation load from whole-genome sequencing.

The approximately 100 tumor samples underwent high-throughput TCR profiling with ImmunoSEQ. The published analysis was carried out like this. Richness (unique productive sequences), clonality, evenness and relatedness were included as repertoire diversity metrics, and similarity between samples was assessed with the Bhattacharyya coefficient. In a sensitivity analysis, TCRs with fewer than two reads were excluded, and consistent conclusions were obtained. TCRdb holds this immuneACCESS table with in-frame rearrangements only. Some clones are missing; in checked studies, unresolved V genes explain under half, and the rest has no known cause. V and J calls and clone size are those listed in that table; D and trimming were worked out from the DNA. This sample gives approximately 2,700 clones in total; around 72% of them show up just once. The top ten hold 9% to 15% of the sample.

The rearranged chain carries TRBV7-2 and TRBJ1-2; the D gene is possibly TRBD1, with 6 bases matching. This clonotype was obtained from a human donor with high-grade serous ovarian cancer. The sample consisted of tumor tissue. The bases read TGTGCCAGCAGCTCGGGGGGGGGCCTTCCCGTTGGCTACACCTTC. It is translated as CASSSGGGLPVGYTF.